This is a list of T cell receptor beta chains from one sample in a study of T cell changes during pregnancy in multiple sclerosis. Profiling relied on immunoSEQ multiplex PCR, and the TCRdb table lists in-frame clones only, not all of them. The data show roughly 100,000 clones, 85% to 95% seen once. The source material was peripheral blood, sampled after pregnancy. Receptors originate from a female donor with multiple sclerosis, enrolled in a pregnancy study. The CDR3 runs from the conserved cysteine through the conserved F or W. D genes are given only for firm matches.

j_call v_call d_call cdr3_aa cdr3_nt
TRBJ1-5 TRBV30 . CAWKAGGSNQPQHF TGTGCCTGGAAGGCAGGCGGGTCCAATCAGCCCCAGCATTTT
TRBJ1-5 TRBV18 . CASSPPTGDGNQPQHF TGTGCCAGCTCACCACCGACGGGGGATGGCAATCAGCCCCAGCATTTT
TRBJ2-5 TRBV7-9 . CASSFIIAGNLGETQYF TGTGCCAGCAGCTTTATTATTGCGGGGAACCTCGGGGAGACCCAGTACTTC
TRBJ2-5 TRBV9 TRBD2 CASSQGTSGSVWGETQYF TGTGCCAGCAGCCAGGGGACTAGCGGGAGTGTTTGGGGAGAGACCCAGTACTTC
TRBJ2-7 TRBV5-5 TRBD1 CASALTGEWSYEQYF TGTGCCTCCGCCCTGACAGGGGAGTGGTCCTACGAGCAGTACTTC
TRBJ2-1 TRBV7-2 TRBD2 CASSTLLAGAGLFF TGTGCCAGCAGCACCCTACTAGCGGGAGCGGGTCTGTTCTTC
TRBJ2-7 TRBV19 TRBD2 CASSIGLADSYEQYF TGTGCCAGTAGTATTGGACTAGCGGACTCCTACGAGCAGTACTTC
TRBJ2-6 TRBV4-2 TRBD1 CASSRAQGAGGANVLTF TGTGCCAGCAGCCGGGCACAGGGGGCGGGTGGGGCCAACGTCCTGACTTTC
TRBJ1-1 TRBV29-1 . CSVEGRVWTEAFF TGCAGCGTTGAAGGCAGGGTGTGGACTGAAGCTTTCTTT
TRBJ1-2 TRBV6-1 TRBD1 CASSEQGAVYGYTF TGTGCCAGCAGTGAACAGGGGGCCGTCTATGGCTACACCTTC
TRBJ1-6 TRBV5-1 TRBD1 CASSNGRQGSSPLHF TGCGCCAGCAGCAACGGAAGACAGGGCTCTTCACCCCTCCACTTT
TRBJ1-1 TRBV30 . CAWSVPWSGGFSGFF TGTGCCTGGAGTGTTCCCTGGTCGGGGGGGTTTAGCGGTTTCTTT
TRBJ2-1 TRBV9 TRBD2 CASSRLAGVGEQFF TGTGCCAGCAGCAGACTAGCGGGAGTTGGGGAGCAGTTCTTC
TRBJ1-2 TRBV19 . CASSSDPWAGLYTF TGTGCCAGTAGTTCGGATCCCTGGGCGGGTTTGTACACCTTC
TRBJ2-7 TRBV6-6 . CASSYDNSYEQYF TGTGCCAGCAGTTACGACAACTCCTACGAGCAGTACTTC
TRBJ2-1 TRBV15 . CATSRDSRAWNEQFF TGTGCCACCAGCAGAGATAGCAGGGCATGGAATGAGCAGTTCTTC
TRBJ2-7 TRBV4-2 . CASSQDQGGGWEQYF TGTGCCAGCAGCCAAGATCAAGGAGGCGGATGGGAGCAGTACTTC
TRBJ1-2 TRBV30 . CAWSPTQAVYGYTF TGTGCCTGGAGCCCTACCCAGGCAGTCTATGGCTACACCTTC
TRBJ2-5 TRBV7-3 TRBD1 CASSLGQGYQETQYF TGTGCCAGCAGCCTGGGACAGGGCTATCAAGAGACCCAGTACTTC
TRBJ2-4 TRBV7-2 . CASSSGGIAKNIQYF TGTGCCAGCAGCTCTGGGGGGATCGCCAAAAACATTCAGTACTTC
TRBJ2-3 TRBV7-9 TRBD2 CASSPHRGGDFDTQYF TGTGCCAGCAGCCCTCATCGCGGGGGGGATTTTGATACGCAGTATTTT
TRBJ2-1 TRBV6-6 TRBD2 CASEAAISGGNEQFF TGTGCCAGCGAGGCGGCTATCTCGGGGGGCAATGAGCAGTTCTTC
TRBJ2-1 TRBV6-5 . CASTSDSVYNEQFF TGTGCCAGCACCTCGGACAGCGTGTACAATGAGCAGTTCTTC
TRBJ2-3 TRBV15 . CATSRDNQGLTDTQYF TGTGCCACCAGCAGAGATAATCAGGGCCTCACAGATACGCAGTATTTT
TRBJ1-5 TRBV19 . CASKGRGGDSNQPQHF TGTGCCAGTAAAGGAAGGGGGGGTGACAGCAATCAGCCCCAGCATTTT
TRBJ1-2 TRBV23-1 TRBD1 CATYTGGGYGYTF TGCGCTACATATACAGGGGGGGGCTATGGCTACACCTTC
TRBJ2-7 TRBV5-6 . CASSLLGGAGSEQYF TGTGCCAGCAGCTTGTTAGGGGGAGCAGGGTCGGAGCAGTACTTC
TRBJ1-2 TRBV28 . CASSLLEHYGYTF TGTGCCAGCAGCCTCCTAGAACACTATGGCTACACCTTC
TRBJ2-7 TRBV5-1 TRBD2 CASSLSWGGSSYEQYF TGCGCCAGCAGCTTGTCATGGGGGGGAAGCTCCTACGAGCAGTACTTC
TRBJ1-1 TRBV27 . CASSVWTGNTEAFF TGTGCCAGCAGTGTATGGACGGGAAACACTGAAGCTTTCTTT